The 25 T cell receptor beta chains given below trace back to one sample, sequenced in a study of cytotoxic CD8 clonotypes in ibrutinib-treated CLL. The method was immunoSEQ multiplex PCR; TCRdb's version includes in-frame clones alone and lacks a portion of them. The sample has more than 300,000 clones, around four fifths seen once. Specimen: PBMCs, collected before ibrutinib treatment. The receptors were gathered from a human donor with chronic lymphocytic leukemia.

CDR3 DNA sequence: TGTGCCAGCAGCCCCAAGGTGCGGTACCAAGAGACCCAGTACTTC. It yields the protein CASSPKVRYQETQYF. The chain has TRBV11-2 and TRBJ2-5; D call uncertain. The CDR3 has 15 residues. Per the germline V gene, CDR1 is SGHAT and CDR2 is FQNNGV. V shed 5 bases and J shed 0 bases, with 13 bases lying between them.

The chain's CDR3 is CAWSVKVNEQFF. CDR3 nucleotide sequence: TGTGCCTGGAGTGTAAAGGTCAATGAGCAGTTCTTC. J is TRBJ2-1 and V is TRBV30; no reliable D call. Trimming removed 0 bases at V and 6 bases at J, with 6 bases between. The CDR3 extends over 12 amino acids. CDR1 is GTSNPN, CDR2 SVGIG, per germline (reference sequence).

The chain joins TRBV18 to TRBJ1-2, with D unclear. V was cut by 5 bases and J by 3 bases, with 10 bases left in between. CDR1 and CDR2 from the germline V gene are KGHSH and LQKENI. The CDR3 sequence is 13 residues long. The CDR3 coding sequence is TGTGCCAGCTCAAATACAGAGGACTATGGCTACACCTTC. This gives the protein CASSNTEDYGYTF.

The chain links TRBV15 to TRBJ2-1; TRBD1 matches 9 bases. This CDR3 comprises 16 residues. The trim removed 4 bases at V and 0 bases at J, leaving 4 bases unmatched. Germline CDR1 reads LNHNV; CDR2 reads YYDKDF (reference sequence). As DNA, the CDR3 is TGTGCCACCAGCACAGGACAGGGGAACTCCTACAATGAGCAGTTCTTC. Protein sequence: CATSTGQGNSYNEQFF. The full variable domain, in which reference TRBV15 and TRBJ2-1 provide the parts outside the CDR3, is DAMVIQNPRYQVTQFGKPVTLSCSQTLNHNVMYWYQQKSSQAPKLLFHYYDKDFNNEADTPDNFQSRRPNTSFCFLDIRSPGLGDTAMYLCATSTGQGNSYNEQFFGPGTRLTVL.

This chain connects TRBV28 to TRBJ2-7; TRBD2 matches at 7 bases. Germline CDR1 and CDR2: MDHEN and SYDVKM. The CDR3 is made up of 16 amino acids. V lost 3 bases to trimming and J lost 2 bases; unmatched junction nucleotides: 10. The CDR3 sequence is CASSLVPFGTTYEQYF. The CDR3 nucleotides are TGTGCCAGCAGTTTGGTTCCGTTTGGGACTACCTACGAGCAGTACTTC.

The chain carries TRBV28 and TRBJ1-2, with 8 positions matching TRBD1. Germline V gene sequence: CDR1 MDHEN, CDR2 SYDVKM. V shed 4 bases and J 7 bases; nucleotides not matched to a gene: 20. There are 18 residues in the CDR3. Here the CDR3 DNA reads TGTGCCAGCAGTTCCGTGATCAAAACGGACAGGGTTAAGATTGGCTACACCTTC. As protein: CASSSVIKTDRVKIGYTF.

This sequence joins TRBV4-3 and TRBJ1-2, with D unclear. Trimming shortened V by 1 base and J by 8 bases, and 11 bases separated the two germline ends. CDR1 LGHNA and CDR2 YSLEER come from the germline V gene. This CDR3 comprises 13 residues. The CDR3 DNA follows: TGCGCCAGCAGCCAAGCCCTGGGTTGGGGCTACACCTTC. This encodes CASSQALGWGYTF.

The chain joins TRBV4-3 to TRBJ2-4; 8 bases agree with TRBD1. Looked up from germline, CDR1 is LGHNA and CDR2 is YSLEER. With V trimmed by 0 bases and J by 0 bases, 7 bases remained unmatched. The CDR3 is made up of 18 amino acids. CDR3 bases: TGCGCCAGCAGCCAAGATCCGACAGGGGTGGGAGCCAAAAACATTCAGTACTTC. Protein product: CASSQDPTGVGAKNIQYF.

J is TRBJ2-1 and V is TRBV2; D assignment may be TRBD1 or TRBD2 (5 bases each). Germline V gives CDR1 SNHLY, CDR2 FYNNEI. V was shortened by 6 bases and J by 8 bases, with 8 bases between the two germline ends. The CDR3 is 11 amino acids. In DNA form, the CDR3 reads TGTGCCAGCAGGGGGGAACATGAGCAGTTCTTC. This codes for CASRGEHEQFF.

The rearrangement joins TRBV15 to TRBJ2-5; D remains ambiguous. The V end lost 0 bases, the J end lost 7 bases, and 15 bases lay between the germline ends. Per the germline V gene, CDR1 is LNHNV and CDR2 is YYDKDF (reference sequence). The CDR3 loop spans 15 amino acids. CDR3 bases: TGTGCCACCAGCAGAGATCCGGGTAGGAAGGGGACCCAGTACTTC. Its translation is CATSRDPGRKGTQYF.

The table lists this clone with a count of one. This chain joins TRBV7-9 and TRBJ2-5, with TRBD2 matching over 11 bases. The CDR3 spans 15 residues. CDR1 and CDR2 (germline): SEHNR, FQNEAQ (reference sequence). The V gene end was trimmed by 4 bases and the J gene end by 5 bases; junction bases not matched to a gene: 6. This chain's CDR3 is CASSYVAGGGETQYF. In DNA, the CDR3 is TGTGCCAGCAGCTACGTAGCGGGAGGGGGGGAGACCCAGTACTTC.

In DNA form, the CDR3 reads TGTGCCAGCAGTTACGGGACGGAAACCTCCTACGAGCAGTACTTC. Amino acids: CASSYGTETSYEQYF. This chain joins TRBV6-5 and TRBJ2-7; D possibly uses TRBD1 or TRBD2 (5 bases each). CDR3 length: 15 amino acids. V shed 2 bases and J shed 0 bases, with 11 bases lying between them. Germline V gives CDR1 MNHEY, CDR2 SVGAGI.

This clone was recorded a few times. The chain has TRBV4-1 and TRBJ1-4; no firm D call. Germline assignment: CDR1 MGHRA and CDR2 YSYEKL. The CDR3 runs 14 residues. Trimming took 4 bases from V and 4 from J, leaving 10 bases between them. The chain's CDR3 is CASSPLGLNEKLFF. In nucleotides, the CDR3 is TGCGCCAGCAGCCCGCTGGGCCTTAATGAAAAACTGTTTTTT.

The DNA of the CDR3 is TGTGCCAGCATCATAGTCAGGGGAGAAAAACTGTTTTTT. Residues: CASIIVRGEKLFF. V is TRBV2 and J is TRBJ1-4; D might be TRBD1 (6 bases). The CDR3 covers 13 residues. Between the trimmed V and J ends, which lost 7 bases and 8 bases, there was a span of 14 bases. Per germline, CDR1 SNHLY and CDR2 FYNNEI.

V is TRBV30 and J is TRBJ2-1; no firm D call. Trimming cost V 4 bases and J 8 bases, with 21 bases left between them. Germline assignment: CDR1 GTSNPN and CDR2 SVGIG (reference sequence). The CDR3 extends over 15 amino acids. In nucleotides, the CDR3 is TGTGCCTGGAATACTGGTCAACATTCCCCCCATGAGCAGTTCTTC. Amino acids: CAWNTGQHSPHEQFF.

The V call is TRBV9, the J call TRBJ1-1; a weak D match, TRBD1 (5 bases). Per germline, CDR1 SGDLS and CDR2 YYNGEE. The CDR3 has 14 residues. V lost 2 bases and J 3 bases, leaving 11 bases between the germline ends. The chain's CDR3 is CASSVDISDTEAFF. DNA for the CDR3: TGTGCCAGCAGCGTGGACATCTCGGACACTGAAGCTTTCTTT.

This rearrangement joins TRBV7-2 to TRBJ2-7, with D maybe TRBD2 (6 bases). Trimming took off 5 bases at V and 6 bases at J, with 17 bases between the two ends. This CDR3 contains 14 residues. The germline CDR1 and CDR2 sequences are SGHTA and FQGNSA. The CDR3 nucleotides are TGTGCCAGCAGCAATGCGGGATCGTATAGCGAGCAGTACTTC. Its translation: CASSNAGSYSEQYF.

The rearrangement joins TRBV7-2 to TRBJ1-1, with 9 bases that match TRBD1. The CDR3 contains 17 residues. The junction had 8 bases not matched to a gene; V was cut back by 2 bases and J by 1 base. Germline CDR1 reads SGHTA; CDR2 reads FQGNSA. CDR3 in amino acids: CASSLQGQGISNTEAFF. CDR3 DNA sequence: TGTGCCAGCAGCTTACAAGGACAGGGGATATCGAACACTGAAGCTTTCTTT.

V gene TRBV6-5 combines with J gene TRBJ1-1; weak D call: TRBD1 (6 bases). The V and J ends lost 4 bases and 2 bases respectively, with 8 bases between them. The CDR3 loop spans 13 amino acids. The germline gives CDR1 MNHEY, CDR2 SVGAGI. The CDR3, as DNA: TGTGCCAGCAGTTCGGGGGCTAACACTGAAGCTTTCTTT. This encodes CASSSGANTEAFF.

In its sample, this clone was seen once. V is TRBV30 and J is TRBJ2-2; D may be TRBD1 (6 bases). There are 13 residues in the CDR3. The V gene lost 0 bases and the J gene lost 5 bases, with 7 bases spanning the gap. Germline CDR1 GTSNPN, CDR2 SVGIG (reference sequence). The DNA for the CDR3 is TGTGCCTGGAGTGTCGACAGGACCGGGGAGCTGTTTTTT. Its protein is CAWSVDRTGELFF.

For this clone: Other DNA sequences in the sample encode the same CDR3. V usage is TRBV6-5 and J usage is TRBJ2-1; D gene unclear. Germline lookup yields CDR1 MNHEY and CDR2 SVGAGI. The ends were cut back, 2 bases at V and 8 bases at J, with 7 bases in the middle. The CDR3 is 12 residues long. The CDR3, as DNA: TGTGCCAGCAGTTACGGTGGGTATGAGCAGTTCTTC. Translation gives CASSYGGYEQFF.

In its sample, this clone was seen a few times. This chain connects TRBV7-9 to TRBJ2-7, with D unresolved. From germline, CDR1 is SEHNR and CDR2 FQNEAQ (reference sequence). The V end was cut by 5 bases, the J end by 5 bases, with 16 bases between. CDR3 length equals 14 residues. The DNA of the CDR3 is TGTGCCAGCAGCCCGTACAAGGGTCTCCACGAGCAGTACTTC. It codes for CASSPYKGLHEQYF.

The chain joins TRBV4-1 to TRBJ1-1; tentative D call: TRBD1 (6 bases). This CDR3 contains 13 residues. V dropped 4 bases and J dropped 10 bases, with 16 bases sitting between them. CDR1 and CDR2 from the germline V gene are MGHRA and YSYEKL. CDR3 coding DNA: TGCGCCAGCAGCCCCGGGGGGGCGCGGCTAGCTTTCTTT. Protein sequence: CASSPGGARLAFF.

This clone appeared once. The rearrangement uses TRBV4-3 and TRBJ2-7; TRBD1 agrees at 8 bases. The CDR3 sequence is 12 residues long. V lost 4 bases and J lost 6; bases outside the gene matches: 2. The germline gives CDR1 LGHNA, CDR2 YSLEER. CDR3 DNA sequence: TGCGCCAGCAGCCTAGACAGGGGCGAGCAGTACTTC. As protein: CASSLDRGEQYF.

The chain carries TRBV6-1 and TRBJ1-1; 11 nucleotides agree with TRBD1. In germline, CDR1 is MNHNS, CDR2 SASEGT. This CDR3 spans 15 amino acids. With 5 bases clipped from V and 1 base from J, the junction kept 3 bases outside the gene matches. The CDR3 loop reads CASSWTGGANTEAFF. CDR3 sequence (DNA): TGTGCCAGCAGTTGGACAGGGGGCGCGAACACTGAAGCTTTCTTT.